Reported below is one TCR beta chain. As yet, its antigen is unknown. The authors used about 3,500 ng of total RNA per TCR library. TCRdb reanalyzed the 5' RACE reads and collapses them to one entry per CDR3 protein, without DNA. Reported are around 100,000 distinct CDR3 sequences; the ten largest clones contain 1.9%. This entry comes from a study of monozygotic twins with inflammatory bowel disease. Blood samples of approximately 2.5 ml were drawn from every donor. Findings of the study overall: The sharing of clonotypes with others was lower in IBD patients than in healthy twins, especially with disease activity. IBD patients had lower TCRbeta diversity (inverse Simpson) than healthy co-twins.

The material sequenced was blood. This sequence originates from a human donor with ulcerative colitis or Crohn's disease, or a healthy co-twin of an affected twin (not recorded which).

CDR3 loop: CASSVDQSEADTQYF. This chain uses TRBV9 with TRBJ2-3; TCRdb designates TRBD2, a call that cannot be tested without DNA. Germline-derived CDR1 and CDR2 are SGDLS and YYNGEE. The CDR3 extends over 15 amino acids.